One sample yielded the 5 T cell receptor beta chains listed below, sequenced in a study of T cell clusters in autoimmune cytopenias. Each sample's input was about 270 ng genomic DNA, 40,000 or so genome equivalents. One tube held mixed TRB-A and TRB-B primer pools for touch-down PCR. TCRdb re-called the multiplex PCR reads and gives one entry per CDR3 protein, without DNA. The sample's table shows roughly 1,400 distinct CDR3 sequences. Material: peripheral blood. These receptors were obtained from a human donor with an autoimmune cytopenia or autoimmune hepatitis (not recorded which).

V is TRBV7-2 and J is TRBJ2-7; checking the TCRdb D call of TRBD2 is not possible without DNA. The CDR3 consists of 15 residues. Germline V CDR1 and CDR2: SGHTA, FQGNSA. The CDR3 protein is CASSLGAGGTYEQYF.

The CDR3 protein is CSATTGHGANVLTF. The chain combines TRBV20-1 with TRBJ2-6; TCRdb lists TRBD1, though no DNA is available to test this call. The CDR3 contains 14 residues. The germline CDR1 and CDR2 sequences are DFQATT and SNEGSKA (reference sequence).

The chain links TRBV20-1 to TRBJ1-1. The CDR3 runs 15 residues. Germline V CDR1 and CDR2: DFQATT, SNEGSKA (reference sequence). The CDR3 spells CSARDLAGTNTEAFF.

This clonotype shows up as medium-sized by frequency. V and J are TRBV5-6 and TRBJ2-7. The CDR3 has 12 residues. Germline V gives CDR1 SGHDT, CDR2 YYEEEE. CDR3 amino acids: CASSLVSYEQYF.

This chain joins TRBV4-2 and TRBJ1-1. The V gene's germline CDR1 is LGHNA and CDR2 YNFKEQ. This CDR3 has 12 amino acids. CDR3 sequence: CASSSREPEAFF.